These T cell receptor beta chains were read from a single sample in a study of shared clonotypes between healthy human individuals. Clones were read by immunoSEQ multiplex PCR, and TCRdb kept only the in-frame ones, dropping some. There are roughly 2,000,000 clones in the sample; less than 95% occur only once, and roughly 1.2% lies in the top ten. The sample taken for sequencing was naive CD8+ T cells sorted from blood. The receptors were sampled from a man younger than 35 in good health. CDR3s leave out the opening cysteine and the closing phenylalanine or tryptophan.

V | CDR3
TRBV28 | ASSRQGGDQPQH
TRBV12-5 | ASGLGLAGFYEQY
TRBV13 | ASSWGQENSPLH
TRBV5-8 | ASSLRGAGTEAF
TRBV28 | ASSFMENTEAF
TRBV19 | ASSRGMDTQY
TRBV6-5 | ASSPLTGGNQPQH
TRBV5-8 | ASSLGVYGYT
TRBV6-6 | ASSYSSEANYGYT
TRBV9 | ASSVAGSYNSPLH
TRBV25-1 | ASRYQVNEQF
TRBV9 | ASSVEGGTNTGELF
TRBV10-3 | AISESGEGYNNYGYT
TRBV5-3 | ARIPGIRANVNEAF
TRBV5-6 | ASSLSGRYQETQY
TRBV14 | ASSHLASASTDTQY
TRBV28 | ASSLSLPGTSETQY
TRBV4-1 | ASSHPGLAGGYEQY
TRBV19 | ASSHPLAGAETQY
TRBV27 | ASSLGGAQEKLF
TRBV6-5 | ASSLTDNYGYT
TRBV5-6 | ASSLSNQNHEQY
TRBV4-2 | ASSQVGGPTEAF
TRBV4-1 | ASSLLGGRGYT
TRBV19 | ASSIAADYEQY
TRBV19 | ASSNDRGGTEAF
TRBV5-8 | ASSFGVEETQY
TRBV11-2 | ASSLGLGSGNTIY
TRBV11-2 | ASSFLRAYEQY
TRBV6-9 | ASAPLVFRETQY
TRBV30 | AWSWSGGHEQY
TRBV7-2 | ASSLVPSGTYEQY
TRBV4-3 | ASSLNFRDRAMNTEAF
TRBV7-8 | ASSLSPAGEQY
TRBV9 | ASSVGVTSGRGPTDTQY
TRBV4-1 | ASSLRGQGTYEQY
TRBV6-1 | ASSTSPGWGKLF
TRBV4-2 | ASSQEVGLGKETQY
TRBV7-9 | ASSPIWETSAEQY
TRBV6-6 | ASSPDRDGPQH
TRBV5-1 | ASSLAGGDNEQF
TRBV12-5 | ASGPTGDQPQH
TRBV5-5 | ASSLVPGADTQY
TRBV6-1 | ASSEGGRLAGDTGELF
TRBV4-1 | ASSQEGSSYNSPLH
TRBV30 | ALSGTGRYYGYT
TRBV27 | ATRFEALNTEAF
TRBV5-5 | ASSLYRVGQPQH